One and the same sample provided the 15 T cell receptor beta chains below, sequenced in a study of T cell repertoires in cytomegalovirus infection. TCRdb re-derived calls from the reads in MiXCR, one entry per CDR3 protein. The sample has 560,000 or so distinct CDR3 sequences; approximately 17% are singletons. Sequencing was carried out using CD8+ T cells from PBMCs. These receptors all come from a human donor in good health (CMV status not recorded). Some clones in this sample may be carry-over from other donors' samples.

This clonotype was detected only a few times. This sequence joins TRBV7-9 and TRBJ2-1, with 12 bases that match TRBD2. V trimming: 4 bases; J trimming: 2 bases; junction bases outside the gene matches: 6. There are 17 residues in the CDR3. Germline V gene sequence: CDR1 SEHNR, CDR2 FQNEAQ (reference sequence). The CDR3 loop is CASSSQTSGSAYNEQFF. In DNA, the CDR3 is TGTGCCAGCAGCTCCCAGACTAGCGGGAGTGCCTACAATGAGCAGTTCTTC.

Here the CDR3 reads CATSDHAQVETKYF. CDR3 coding DNA: TGTGCCACCAGTGACCACGCGCAAGTAGAGACGAAGTATTTT. This rearrangement joins TRBV24-1 to TRBJ2-3; D is ambiguous. This CDR3 spans 14 amino acids. The V gene lost 4 bases and the J gene lost 13 bases, with 20 bases spanning the gap. The germline CDR1 and CDR2 sequences are KGHDR and SFDVKD.

This chain joins TRBV20-1 and TRBJ2-7; TRBD2 agrees at 12 bases. In germline, CDR1 is DFQATT, CDR2 SNEGSKA (reference sequence). V was clipped by 7 bases and J by 0 bases; unmatched bases: 7. CDR3 length: 15 residues. The CDR3 region has the DNA TGCAGTGTACTAGCGGGAGGTATCAGCTCCTACGAGCAGTACTTC. Translated, it gives CSVLAGGISSYEQYF.

This clonotype has ten or more counts. The V call is TRBV27, the J call TRBJ2-3; 9 nucleotides align to TRBD2. V lost 6 bases, J lost 0 bases, and 10 bases stayed unmatched. The CDR3 covers 17 residues. The germline V gene has CDR1 MNHEY and CDR2 SMNVEV (reference sequence). The CDR3 region is CASRLYSGGASTDTQYF. The CDR3 region has the DNA TGTGCCAGCAGGCTCTATAGCGGGGGAGCTAGCACAGATACGCAGTATTTT.

The V gene is TRBV29-1, the J gene TRBJ2-2; D is uncertain. Germline CDR1 is SQVTM and CDR2 is ANQGSEA. This CDR3 spans 14 amino acids. The germline V and J ends were trimmed by 2 bases and 3 bases, with 10 bases remaining between them. In DNA form, the CDR3 reads TGCAGCGTTGAAATTGGGGTATACACCGGGGAGCTGTTTTTT. It translates to CSVEIGVYTGELFF.

The sample holds a few counts of this clonotype. The rearrangement joins TRBV6-1 to TRBJ1-2, with a weak D call TRBD1 (5 bases). The germline V gene encodes CDR1 MNHNS and CDR2 SASEGT. The ends were cut back, 7 bases at V and 4 bases at J, with 22 bases in the middle. The CDR3 spans 16 residues. The CDR3 reads CASNLDGLRGSYGYTF. The CDR3 nucleotides read TGTGCCAGCAACCTGGACGGGTTGAGGGGATCCTATGGCTACACCTTC.

V is TRBV29-1 and J is TRBJ2-2; a weak D match, TRBD1 (5 bases). V lost 6 bases and J 2 bases, leaving 10 bases between the germline ends. This CDR3 has 13 residues. CDR1 SQVTM and CDR2 ANQGSEA come from the germline V gene. Here the CDR3 reads CSVGQQNTGELFF. CDR3 nucleotides: TGCAGCGTGGGGCAACAAAACACCGGGGAGCTGTTTTTT.

This clonotype was picked up many times. The CDR3 nucleotides are TGCAGTGCTAGAGATTACTTAGCGGGAGGGCCGGTGGAAGAGACCCAGTACTTC. It yields the protein CSARDYLAGGPVEETQYF. The J gene is TRBJ2-5, the V gene TRBV20-1; 11 positions agree with TRBD2. CDR1 and CDR2 from the germline V gene are DFQATT and SNEGSKA (reference sequence). V trimming: 0 bases; J trimming: 3 bases; junction bases outside the gene matches: 12. The CDR3 sequence is 18 residues long.

This clonotype was detected many times. The genes are TRBV7-2 and TRBJ2-7; a weak D match, TRBD2 (6 bases). The ends were cut back, 1 base at V and 5 bases at J, with 30 bases in the middle. Germline CDR1 SGHTA, CDR2 FQGNSA. The CDR3 contains 20 residues. This chain's CDR3 is CASSLDRRDRAPRIWDEQYF. CDR3 coding DNA: TGTGCCAGCAGCTTAGATAGGCGGGACCGAGCTCCTAGGATCTGGGACGAGCAGTACTTC.

As regards this clonotype: Just one base apart from a much larger clone, this may be a read error. CDR3 protein: CASSKPGGGNTIYF. The CDR3 nucleotides are TGTGCCTCCAGCAAGCCTGGGGGTGGAAACACCATATATTTT. This chain links TRBV15 with TRBJ1-3, with D tentatively TRBD1 (5 bases). CDR1 and CDR2 (germline): LNHNV, YYDKDF (reference sequence). CDR3 length equals 14 residues.

This clonotype has just a few counts. The chain carries TRBV20-1 and TRBJ1-5; D is perhaps TRBD1 (6 bases). This CDR3 has 15 amino acids. The V end was cut by 0 bases, the J end by 4 bases, with 13 bases between. CDR1 DFQATT and CDR2 SNEGSKA come from the germline V gene (reference sequence). This CDR3 is CSARERGAGNQPQHF. CDR3 DNA sequence: TGCAGTGCTAGAGAAAGGGGGGCAGGTAATCAGCCCCAGCATTTT.

The sample holds many counts of this clonotype. This sequence joins TRBV4-1 and TRBJ2-3; 10 nucleotides match TRBD2. The CDR3 is made up of 18 amino acids. Germline trimming cut 0 bases from V and 6 bases from J; bases unmatched to any gene: 12. Germline lookup yields CDR1 MGHRA and CDR2 YSYEKL. The CDR3 here is CASSQEEGSGRARDTQYF. DNA for the CDR3: TGCGCCAGCAGCCAAGAAGAGGGGAGCGGGAGGGCTCGGGATACGCAGTATTTT.

At least ten counts were recorded for this clonotype. This CDR3 is CASSNDSTYEQYF. For the CDR3, the DNA is TGTGCCAGCAGCAACGACAGTACCTACGAGCAGTACTTC. The gene calls are TRBV7-9 and TRBJ2-7, with D perhaps TRBD1 (5 bases). Germline V gives CDR1 SEHNR, CDR2 FQNEAQ (reference sequence). V was cut by 5 bases and J by 2 bases, with 10 bases left in between. CDR3 length: 13 residues.

This clonotype has a handful of counts. The chain couples TRBV7-3 to TRBJ2-3, with 12 bases lining up with TRBD2. V shed 4 bases, J shed 4 bases, and the junction held 3 bases outside the gene matches. The CDR3 covers 15 residues. Germline-derived CDR1 and CDR2 are SGHTA and FQGTGA. The CDR3 DNA sequence: TGTGCCAGCAGCTCTAGCGGGGGGGGGTCAGATACGCAGTATTTT. Protein sequence: CASSSSGGGSDTQYF.

This clonotype has at least ten counts. The chain carries TRBV11-2 and TRBJ2-7, with 7 bases fitting TRBD2. J was trimmed by 6 bases and V by 1 base; bases with no gene match: 3. The CDR3 length is 13 residues. The germline gives CDR1 SGHAT, CDR2 FQNNGV. CDR3 amino acids: CASSLAGGPEQYF. CDR3 DNA: TGTGCCAGCAGCTTAGCGGGAGGTCCCGAGCAGTACTTC.